This is a list of T cell receptor beta chains from one sample in a study of cytomegalovirus exposure and HLA in healthy donors. Assay used: immunoSEQ multiplex PCR; TCRdb lists only in-frame clones, some missing. The sample has fewer than 120,000 clones, about three quarters seen once; the top ten hold about 3.2%. The sample was PBMCs. The source of these receptors is a woman aged 55 to 70 in good health and CMV-seropositive. CDR3s include the opening cysteine and the closing phenylalanine or tryptophan. D genes are given only for firm matches. The listing skips clone size in some rows; elsewhere it reads once, few, many or a size class.

CASSIIADNEQFF TGTGCCAGTAGTATAATAGCGGACAATGAGCAGTTCTTC TRBV19 NA TRBJ2-1 NA
CASSSLAGVYNEQFF TGTGCCAGCAGCTCGTTAGCGGGAGTCTACAATGAGCAGTTCTTC TRBV7-3 TRBD2 TRBJ2-1 NA
CASSTGTAQETQYF TGTGCCAGCAGCACAGGGACAGCCCAAGAGACCCAGTACTTC TRBV5-4 TRBD1 TRBJ2-5 NA
CASSTDRVGVNEQFF TGTGCCAGCTCCACCGACAGGGTCGGGGTTAATGAGCAGTTCTTC TRBV18 TRBD1 TRBJ2-1 NA
CASSTGTGSPEQYF TGTGCCAGCAGTACCGGGACAGGGAGTCCCGAGCAGTACTTC TRBV6-6 TRBD1 TRBJ2-7 few
CASSLGRGDAEAFF TGCGCCAGCAGCTTGGGCAGGGGAGACGCTGAAGCTTTCTTT TRBV5-1 NA TRBJ1-1 NA
CASSSIGLVYLNEQFF TGTGCCAGCAGTTCAATCGGACTAGTCTATCTCAATGAGCAGTTCTTC TRBV27 TRBD2 TRBJ2-1 NA
CASSLSGNQHF TGTGCCAGCAGTTTGTCCGGGAACCAGCATTTT TRBV28 NA TRBJ1-5 few
CASSSTPGEKAEAFF TGCGCCAGCAGCTCTACGCCAGGGGAGAAGGCTGAAGCTTTCTTT TRBV5-1 NA TRBJ1-1 NA
CASSLQRRLAGTDATISEQFF TGTGCCAGCAGCTTACAGCGAAGGCTAGCGGGGACGGATGCGACAATATCGGAGCAGTTCTTC TRBV13 TRBD2 TRBJ2-1 NA
CATSNLGGGYTF TGTGCCACCAGCAATTTGGGAGGTGGCTACACCTTC TRBV28 NA TRBJ1-2 once
CASSYSVLGDQPQHF TGTGCCAGCAGTTACTCTGTACTCGGGGATCAGCCCCAGCATTTT TRBV6-5 NA TRBJ1-5 NA
CASSRSGVGDTQYF TGTGCCAGCAGTCGCTCCGGGGTGGGCGATACGCAGTATTTT TRBV6-5 NA TRBJ2-3 NA
CASSRETSGSYNEQFF TGTGCCAGCTCACGGGAGACTAGCGGGAGCTACAATGAGCAGTTCTTC TRBV18 TRBD2 TRBJ2-1 NA
CASRPNRAGEEKLFF TGTGCCAGCAGACCAAACAGGGCAGGAGAGGAAAAACTGTTTTTT TRBV6-5 NA TRBJ1-4 NA
CASSLFGRAQETQYF TGTGCCAGCAGCTTATTCGGCAGGGCTCAAGAGACCCAGTACTTC TRBV7-9 NA TRBJ2-5 once
CASSVSGVGNTIYF TGTGCCAGCAGCGTTTCAGGGGTCGGAAACACCATATATTTT TRBV9 NA TRBJ1-3 NA
CASSVDPPGYGANVLTF TGTGCCAGCAGCGTAGACCCCCCGGGGTACGGGGCCAACGTCCTGACTTTC TRBV9 NA TRBJ2-6 once
CASIHPRGRGANVLTF TGTGCCAGCATCCACCCTCGGGGGAGGGGGGCCAACGTCCTGACTTTC TRBV7-6 NA TRBJ2-6 NA
CASSLTGGTDTQYF TGTGCCAGCAGTTTGACAGGTGGCACAGATACGCAGTATTTT TRBV28 NA TRBJ2-3 NA
CASSVGATPKSDEQFF TGTGCCAGCAGCGTAGGGGCTACCCCGAAGTCCGATGAGCAGTTCTTC TRBV9 NA TRBJ2-1 NA
CASSSPRTGSGQYF TGTGCCAGCAGTTCCCCACGGACAGGTTCGGGGCAGTACTTC TRBV6-6 TRBD1 TRBJ2-7 few
CAIGEDRSQTQYF TGTGCCATCGGAGAGGACAGGTCGCAGACCCAGTACTTC TRBV10-3 TRBD1 TRBJ2-5 NA
CASTRRDFTYEQYF TGTGCCAGCACCCGACGGGACTTCACCTACGAGCAGTACTTC TRBV7-2 NA TRBJ2-7 NA
CASSSWTEYNEQFF TGTGCCAGCAGCTCCTGGACAGAGTACAATGAGCAGTTCTTC TRBV11-2 NA TRBJ2-1 once
CASTSGSTDTQYF TGTGCCAGCACGAGCGGGAGTACAGATACGCAGTATTTT TRBV2 TRBD2 TRBJ2-3 NA
CASSLALRRGTGELFF TGTGCCAGCAGCTTAGCGCTAAGACGGGGCACCGGGGAGCTGTTTTTT TRBV7-9 NA TRBJ2-2 NA
CASSLQYDRTGYGYTF TGCGCCAGCAGCCTACAGTACGATAGGACAGGCTATGGCTACACCTTC TRBV4-1 TRBD1 TRBJ1-2 few
CASSSPSSYEQYF TGTGCCAGCAGCTCTCCGAGCTCCTACGAGCAGTACTTC TRBV9 NA TRBJ2-7 NA
CASSVEGQPTDTQYF TGTGCCAGCAGCGTAGAGGGACAGCCCACAGATACGCAGTATTTT TRBV9 TRBD1 TRBJ2-3 NA
CASSLDGSGSDTQYF TGTGCCAGCAGCTTAGACGGTAGCGGGAGTGATACGCAGTATTTT TRBV7-3 TRBD2 TRBJ2-3 NA
CASSLEQEQFF TGTGCCAGCAGCTTAGAGCAAGAGCAGTTCTTC TRBV7-9 NA TRBJ2-1 once
CASSQRDYQETQYF TGTGCCAGCAGCCAGCGGGACTACCAAGAGACCCAGTACTTC TRBV4-2 NA TRBJ2-5 NA
CATSLRGFEAFF TGTGCCACCAGCTTACGGGGATTTGAAGCTTTCTTT TRBV15 NA TRBJ1-1 NA